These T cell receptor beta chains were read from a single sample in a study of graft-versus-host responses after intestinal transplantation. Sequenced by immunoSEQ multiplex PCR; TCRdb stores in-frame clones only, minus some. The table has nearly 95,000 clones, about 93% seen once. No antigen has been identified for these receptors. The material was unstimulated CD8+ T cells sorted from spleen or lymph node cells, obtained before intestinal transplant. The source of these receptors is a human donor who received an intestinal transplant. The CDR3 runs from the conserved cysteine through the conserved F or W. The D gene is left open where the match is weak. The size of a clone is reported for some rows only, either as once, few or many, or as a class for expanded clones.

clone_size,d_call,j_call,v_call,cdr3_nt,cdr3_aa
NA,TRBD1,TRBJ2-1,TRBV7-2,TGTGCCAGCAGCCCCCAGGGACAGGGTTACAATGAGCAGTTCTTC,CASSPQGQGYNEQFF
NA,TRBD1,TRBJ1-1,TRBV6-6,TGTGCCAGCAGCCCCGAGTTTGAGGGGGCGTGGGCTGAAGCTTTCTTT,CASSPEFEGAWAEAFF
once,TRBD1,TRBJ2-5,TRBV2,TGTGCCAGCAGTGAAGAAGATGGAACCGGGACAGGGAACGAGGGGTCCGGATACTTC,CASSEEDGTGTGNEGSGYF
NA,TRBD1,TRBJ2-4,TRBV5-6,TGTGCCAGCAGCTTGGAATTTGGGACAGGGACCAAAAACATTCAGTACTTC,CASSLEFGTGTKNIQYF
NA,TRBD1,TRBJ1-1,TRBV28,TGTGCCAGCAGTTCCGAACGGACAGGGTTAAGGGGTGAAGCTTTCTTT,CASSSERTGLRGEAFF
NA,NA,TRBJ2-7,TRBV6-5,TGTGCCAGCAGTTACGCAGGGGCGAGGGAGCAGTACTTC,CASSYAGAREQYF
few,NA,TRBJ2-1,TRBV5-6,TGTGCCAGCAGCTGGGCCGGGGGTTCTGAGCAGTTCTTC,CASSWAGGSEQFF
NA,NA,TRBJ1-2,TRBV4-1,TGCGCCAGCAGCCAAATTTCGCCAGACAGGAACGGGGATGGCTACACCTTC,CASSQISPDRNGDGYTF
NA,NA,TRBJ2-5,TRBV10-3,TGTGCCATCGGTACCCCAGCGTGGGAGACCCAGTACTTC,CAIGTPAWETQYF
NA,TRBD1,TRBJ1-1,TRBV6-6,TGTGCCAGCAGTTACGACAGGGCTGGTTCCACTGAAGCTTTCTTT,CASSYDRAGSTEAFF
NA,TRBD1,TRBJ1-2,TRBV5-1,TGCGCCAGCAGCTTGGGGACAGGGGATGGCTACACCTTC,CASSLGTGDGYTF
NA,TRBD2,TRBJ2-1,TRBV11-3,TGTGCCAGCAGCTTTGGACTAGGGAATGAGCAGTTCTTC,CASSFGLGNEQFF
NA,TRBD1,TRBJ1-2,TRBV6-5,TGTGCCAGCAGTTATTCGACAGGGTTTGGCGGCTACACCTTC,CASSYSTGFGGYTF
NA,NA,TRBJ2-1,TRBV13,TGTGCCAGCAGCTTGTCGGGGAAATACAATGAGCAGTTCTTC,CASSLSGKYNEQFF
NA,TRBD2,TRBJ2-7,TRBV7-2,TGTGCCAGCAGGTTACTAGCGGGGGGTCTCTTCGAGCAGTACTTC,CASRLLAGGLFEQYF
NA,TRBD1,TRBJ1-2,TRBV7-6,TGTGCCAGCAGCCTTGGACAGGCTGGGGGCTACACCTTC,CASSLGQAGGYTF
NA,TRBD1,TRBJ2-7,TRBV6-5,TGTGCCAGTAGTCGGACAGGGGGCTTATACGAGCAGTACTTC,CASSRTGGLYEQYF
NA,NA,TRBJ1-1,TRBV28,TGTGCCAGCAGTTTATCCAGTTCTGACACTGAAGCTTTCTTT,CASSLSSSDTEAFF
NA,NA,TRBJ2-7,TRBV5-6,TGTGCCAGCAGCCCTGACAATACCTACGAGCAGTACTTC,CASSPDNTYEQYF
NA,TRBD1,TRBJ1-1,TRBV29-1,TGCAGCGTTGGTACAGGGGTGAACACTGAAGCTTTCTTT,CSVGTGVNTEAFF
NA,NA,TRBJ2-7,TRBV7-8,TGTGCCAGCAGCTTAGGCCGGGGGATCTCCTACGAGCAGTACTTC,CASSLGRGISYEQYF
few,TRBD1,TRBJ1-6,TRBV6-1,TGTGCCAGCAGTGAAATACAGGGGTTGAGATCACCCCTCCACTTT,CASSEIQGLRSPLHF
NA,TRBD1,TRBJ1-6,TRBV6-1,TGTGCCAGCAGGCCGGGGACAGGGTTAGATTCACCCCTCCACTTT,CASRPGTGLDSPLHF
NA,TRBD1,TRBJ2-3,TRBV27,TGTGCCAGCAGTTTTGACAGGGGTTACACAGATACGCAGTATTTT,CASSFDRGYTDTQYF
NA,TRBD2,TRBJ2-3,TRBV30,TGTGCCTGGAACCACGGGGGGGCTAGCACAGATACGCAGTATTTT,CAWNHGGASTDTQYF
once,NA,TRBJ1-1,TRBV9,TGTGCCAGCAGCAGTGAGATGAACACTGAAGCTTTCTTT,CASSSEMNTEAFF
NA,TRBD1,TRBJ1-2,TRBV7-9,TGTGCCAGCAGCTCCCGGACAGGGGGCACCTTC,CASSSRTGGTF
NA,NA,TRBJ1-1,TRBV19,TGTGCCAGTAACCCGGTTGGAGGGCCCACTGAAGCTTTCTTT,CASNPVGGPTEAFF
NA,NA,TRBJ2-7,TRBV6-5,TGTGCCAGCAGTTACGGTCCAGGGAACGAGCAGTACTTC,CASSYGPGNEQYF
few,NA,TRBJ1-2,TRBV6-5,TGTGCCAGCAGTTACTCGCCAGACTATGGCTACACCTTC,CASSYSPDYGYTF
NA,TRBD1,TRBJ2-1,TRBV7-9,TGTGCCAGCAGCTCCGACAGGGAAAATGAGCAGTTCTTC,CASSSDRENEQFF
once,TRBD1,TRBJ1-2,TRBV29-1,TGCAGCGTTGAAGATAGTCCACAGGGGATCGATGGCTACACCTTC,CSVEDSPQGIDGYTF
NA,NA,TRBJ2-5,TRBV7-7,TGTGCCAGCAGCTTAGCGCACAGGGGAGGGACCCAGTACTTC,CASSLAHRGGTQYF
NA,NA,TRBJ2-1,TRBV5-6,TGTGCCAGCAGACCCAGACAGCGCAATGAGCAGTTCTTC,CASRPRQRNEQFF
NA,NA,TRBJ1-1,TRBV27,TGTGCCAGCAGTTTACTAGCGCGCCTGAACACTGAAGCTTTCTTT,CASSLLARLNTEAFF
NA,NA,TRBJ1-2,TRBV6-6,TGTGCCAGCGGGGGAGGTTATGGCTACACCTTC,CASGGGYGYTF
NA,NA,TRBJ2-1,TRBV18,TGTGCCAGCTCACCAGGTGGGGGGGCCTGGGATGAGCAGTTCTTC,CASSPGGGAWDEQFF
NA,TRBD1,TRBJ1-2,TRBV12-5,TGTGCTAGTGGTTTGTGGGACAGGAGGGATGGCTACACCTTC,CASGLWDRRDGYTF
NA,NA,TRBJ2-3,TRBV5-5,TGTGCCAGCAGCTTCGACAGAGTCACAGATACGCAGTATTTT,CASSFDRVTDTQYF
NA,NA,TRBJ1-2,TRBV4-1,TGCGCCAGCAGCCAAGATCTGACAGGAGGTTATGGCTACACCTTC,CASSQDLTGGYGYTF
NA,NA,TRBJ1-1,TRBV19,TGTGCCAGTAGTATGGCCGGGACACTATTAGAAGCTTTCTTT,CASSMAGTLLEAFF
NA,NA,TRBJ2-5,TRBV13,TGTGCCAGCAGCTTAGAGGAGGAGACCCAGTACTTC,CASSLEEETQYF